The 24 T cell receptor beta chains below were found in one sample sequenced in a study of response to subunit inactivated influenza vaccine (dated by TCRdb to 2017 to 2018). The library was made by RT-PCR. The sample was run on an Illumina HiSeq 2500. Using fastp trimming at Q25 and MiXCR clonotype assembly, TCRdb reanalyzed the public sequencing data and kept in-frame beta chains. Each record represents a unique CDR3 protein, reported with the most common genes and DNA among its rows. The sample table holds about 240,000 distinct CDR3 sequences, of which more than 10% were seen once. The ten largest clonotypes hold approximately 8.3% of the sample. The input for sequencing was non-naive T cells sorted from PBMCs, taken roughly 15 days before vaccination. The cell subset or site label, as the study defines it: memory T cell fraction. The receptors stem from a man in his fifties or sixties who received an inactivated influenza vaccine. Donor details come from another sample of the same person, matched by shared clones.

V and J are TRBV20-1 and TRBJ2-1, with a weak D call TRBD2 (6 bases). Germline lookup yields CDR1 DFQATT and CDR2 SNEGSKA (reference sequence). Trimming shortened V by 5 bases and J by 4 bases, and 18 bases separated the two germline ends. The CDR3 has 15 amino acids. The CDR3 reads CSALPQGGDYNEQFF. The CDR3 DNA sequence: TGCAGTGCTCTCCCCCAGGGCGGGGATTACAATGAGCAGTTCTTC.

This clonotype was detected only a few times. The chain couples TRBV18 to TRBJ2-4; TRBD2 might be the D (5 bases). Trimming stripped 3 bases from V and 4 bases from J, with 16 bases between. Germline loops: CDR1 KGHSH, CDR2 LQKENI. The CDR3 runs 16 residues. CDR3 protein: CASSPGNLRGKNIQYF. In DNA, the CDR3 is TGTGCCAGCTCACCGGGGAACCTACGCGGGAAAAACATTCAGTACTTC. Supplemented by reference TRBV18 and TRBJ2-4, the full variable domain reads NAGVMQNPRHLVRRRGQEARLRCSPMKGHSHVYWYRQLPEEGLKFMVYLQKENIIDESGMPKERFSAEFPKEGPSILRIQQVVRGDSAAYFCASSPGNLRGKNIQYFGAGTRLSVL.

The chain carries TRBV5-1 and TRBJ2-2; D call uncertain. The V end lost 0 bases, the J end lost 4 bases, and 10 bases lay between the germline ends. The CDR3 extends over 15 amino acids. Germline assignment: CDR1 SGHRS and CDR2 YFSETQ. CDR3 sequence (DNA): TGCGCCAGCAGCTTGGCTACCCTAGGCACCGGGGAGCTGTTTTTT. Its protein product is CASSLATLGTGELFF. Looking up the rest from reference TRBV5-1 and TRBJ2-2 gives the full variable domain: KAGVTQTPRYLIKTRGQQVTLSCSPISGHRSVSWYQQTPGQGLQFLFEYFSETQRNKGNFPGRFSGRQFSNSRSEMNVSTLELGDSALYLCASSLATLGTGELFFGEGSRLTVL.

This clonotype was detected many times. The chain carries TRBV4-1 and TRBJ2-7; no definite D call. The V and J ends lost 8 bases and 6 bases respectively, with 17 bases between them. The germline gives CDR1 MGHRA, CDR2 YSYEKL. This CDR3 spans 13 amino acids. Here the CDR3 DNA reads TGCGCCAGCGCCATGACGGATCAGACCGAGCAGTACTTC. It translates to CASAMTDQTEQYF.

This clonotype was seen ten or more times. In DNA form, the CDR3 reads TGTGCCAGCAGCTTAGGGTCGTCGGAGCAGTTCTTC. This sequence encodes CASSLGSSEQFF. The rearrangement links TRBV7-8 to TRBJ2-1; D remains unclear. The CDR3 loop spans 12 amino acids. Trimming cost V 1 base and J 10 bases, with 8 bases left between them. Germline V gene lookup returns CDR1 SGHVS and CDR2 FQNEAQ.

This rearrangement joins TRBV28 to TRBJ1-3; a weak D match, TRBD1 (5 bases). Germline V CDR1 and CDR2: MDHEN, SYDVKM. Trimming took 4 bases from V and 0 from J, leaving 16 bases between them. The CDR3 consists of 17 residues. The CDR3 loop is CASSSPLGAGSGNTIYF. The CDR3 DNA sequence: TGTGCCAGCAGTTCTCCCCTAGGGGCAGGCTCTGGAAACACCATATATTTT.

The V gene is TRBV27, the J gene TRBJ2-7; D call uncertain. Germline CDR1 reads MNHEY; CDR2 reads SMNVEV (reference sequence). V was cut by 5 bases and J by 3 bases, with 17 bases left in between. The CDR3 is 15 residues long. The CDR3 protein is CASSPSAPPNYEQYF. CDR3 coding DNA: TGTGCCAGCAGTCCTTCAGCACCCCCGAACTACGAGCAGTACTTC.

V gene TRBV21-1 combines with J gene TRBJ2-6; the listed D gene, TRBD1, was not tested against the DNA. TRBV21-1 is a pseudogene. The CDR3 consists of 20 residues. In nucleotides, the CDR3 is TGTGCCAGCAAGGATCGGTTCCCTGCCCGGGTCCAATCTGGGGCCAACGTCCTGACTTTC. Protein: CASKDRFPARVQSGANVLTF.

This clonotype was observed a handful of times. The chain couples TRBV24-1 to TRBJ2-7, with 7 bases that match TRBD1. The CDR3 consists of 20 residues. Looked up from germline, CDR1 is KGHDR and CDR2 is SFDVKD. Unmatched junction bases numbered 23, after V lost 3 bases and J lost 4 bases. The CDR3 DNA reads as TGTGCCACCAGTGATCTTAGAACTGTGGTGTACAGGGGATCCAAATACGAGCAGTACTTC. This translates into CATSDLRTVVYRGSKYEQYF.

The chain has TRBV7-2 and TRBJ2-3; 12 bases agree with TRBD2. Germline loops: CDR1 SGHTA, CDR2 FQGNSA. V trimming: 5 bases; J trimming: 4 bases; junction bases outside the gene matches: 4. The CDR3 has 15 amino acids. This CDR3 reads CASSMTSGSADTQYF. In DNA, the CDR3 is TGTGCCAGCAGCATGACTAGCGGGAGCGCAGATACGCAGTATTTT.

This clonotype has ten or more counts. V and J are TRBV12-3 or TRBV12-4 and TRBJ2-2; D is unresolved. There are 12 residues in the CDR3. Trimming cost V 6 bases and J 2 bases, with 4 bases left between them. CDR3 coding DNA: TGTGCCAGCAGGTACAACACCGGGGAGCTGTTTTTT. It yields the protein CASRYNTGELFF.

This chain connects TRBV25-1 to TRBJ1-1; D is possibly TRBD1 (6 bases). CDR1 and CDR2 from the germline V gene are MGHDK and SYGVNS. The V end was cut by 6 bases, the J end by 5 bases, with 10 bases between. The CDR3 contains 12 residues. The DNA of the CDR3 is TGTGCCAGCAGACAGGGTATGACTGAAGCTTTCTTT. This gives the protein CASRQGMTEAFF.

This clonotype was recorded at least ten times. V gene TRBV7-2 combines with J gene TRBJ2-1; unclear D gene. The CDR3 consists of 11 residues. Germline V CDR1 and CDR2: SGHTA, FQGNSA. Between the trimmed V and J ends, which lost 3 bases and 9 bases, there was a span of 6 bases. CDR3 in DNA: TGTGCCAGCAGCTTCAACCTTGAGCAGTTCTTC. Translating it yields CASSFNLEQFF.

In this sample, this clonotype turned up many times. The chain has TRBV12-3 or TRBV12-4 and TRBJ2-3; either TRBD1 or TRBD2 may supply D (6 bases each). The V and J ends lost 3 bases and 0 bases respectively, with 13 bases between them. The CDR3 contains 16 residues. CDR3 DNA sequence: TGTGCCAGCAGTTTCGGGTGGGGGGCTAGCACAGATACGCAGTATTTT. Its translation: CASSFGWGASTDTQYF.

The J gene is TRBJ2-1, the V gene TRBV20-1; D gene unclear. The CDR3 totals 14 residues. Germline values: CDR1 DFQATT, CDR2 SNEGSKA (reference sequence). Trimming took off 3 bases at V and 5 bases at J, with 14 bases between the two ends. CDR3 sequence: CSASRTDRNNEQFF. Written as DNA, the CDR3 is TGCAGTGCTAGCAGGACCGACCGTAACAATGAGCAGTTCTTC.

This clonotype was recorded many times. This sequence joins TRBV7-2 and TRBJ2-3, with D perhaps TRBD1 (5 bases). Germline CDR1 reads SGHTA; CDR2 reads FQGNSA. The germline V and J ends were trimmed by 5 bases and 0 bases, with 9 bases remaining between them. The CDR3 has 14 residues. The CDR3 DNA sequence: TGTGCCAGCAGCCCAGGGCTTAGCACAGATACGCAGTATTTT. Protein product: CASSPGLSTDTQYF.

This clonotype was picked up many times. The genes are TRBV5-6 and TRBJ2-3, with 7 positions matching TRBD1. The CDR3 has 15 amino acids. Germline V gene data show CDR1 as SGHDT and CDR2 as YYEEEE. Trimming at V came to 4 bases and at J to 5 bases, leaving 10 bases not matched to a gene. CDR3 bases: TGTGCCAGCAGCAGAACAGGGGCCACAGTAGATACGCAGTATTTT. This translates into CASSRTGATVDTQYF.

This clonotype has just a few counts. CDR3 DNA sequence: TGCGCCAGCAGCTTGGGCGGTCAGGCCCTCTACGAGCAGTACTTC. It yields the protein CASSLGGQALYEQYF. V gene TRBV5-1 combines with J gene TRBJ2-7; D not resolved. V was clipped by 0 bases and J by 3 bases, with 13 bases between them. There are 15 residues in the CDR3. Germline V gene lookup returns CDR1 SGHRS and CDR2 YFSETQ.

This clonotype was seen a few times. The V and J genes are TRBV10-3 and TRBJ1-5; D possibly corresponds to TRBD1 (5 bases). The CDR3 runs 13 residues. Per germline, CDR1 ENHRY and CDR2 SYGVKD. Deletions cut 4 bases from V and 7 bases from J, with 11 bases between. The DNA of the CDR3 is TGTGCCATCAGTGCAGGGTTTGGGCAGCCCCAGCATTTT. Encoded protein: CAISAGFGQPQHF.

The chain is built from TRBV7-2 and TRBJ2-5; 7 bases are shared with TRBD2. CDR1 is SGHTA, CDR2 FQGNSA, per germline. The J segment lost 4 bases and the V segment lost 5 bases, leaving 16 bases of the junction unmatched. The CDR3 has 17 amino acids. For the CDR3, the DNA is TGTGCCAGCAGCCTCGGTCAAGCGGGATTTGGGGGAGAGACCCAGTACTTC. Protein product: CASSLGQAGFGGETQYF. Drawing the rest from reference TRBV7-2 and TRBJ2-5, the complete variable domain is GAGVSQSPSNKVTEKGKDVELRCDPISGHTALYWYRQSLGQGLEFLIYFQGNSAPDKSGLPSDRFSAERTGGSVSTLTIQRTQQEDSAVYLCASSLGQAGFGGETQYFGPGTRLLVL.

At least ten counts were recorded for this clonotype. Here the CDR3 DNA reads TGTGCCAGCAGCGTGGGACTAGCGGGAGACCGCTCCTACAATGAGCAGTTCTTC. This encodes CASSVGLAGDRSYNEQFF. The genes are TRBV5-6 and TRBJ2-1, with 14 nucleotides matching TRBD2. Germline V gene sequence: CDR1 SGHDT, CDR2 YYEEEE. V trimming: 4 bases; J trimming: 0 bases; junction bases outside the gene matches: 6. CDR3 length: 18 residues.

This clonotype was observed a handful of times. The chain uses TRBV6-5 and TRBJ2-7; D is undetermined. The CDR3 loop spans 15 amino acids. CDR1 is MNHEY and CDR2 is SVGAGI in the germline V gene. Trimming took off 0 bases at V and 0 bases at J, with 9 bases between the two ends. The CDR3 is CASSYSTQVSYEQYF. CDR3 DNA: TGTGCCAGCAGTTACTCGACCCAGGTCTCCTACGAGCAGTACTTC.

The gene calls are TRBV7-2 and TRBJ2-4; D ambiguous. The V and J ends lost 5 bases and 3 bases respectively, with 8 bases between them. The CDR3 is made up of 13 amino acids. In germline, CDR1 is SGHTA, CDR2 FQGNSA. The CDR3 DNA reads as TGTGCCAGCAGCCTAGTAGACAAAAACATTCAGTACTTC. Translating gives CASSLVDKNIQYF.

The gene calls are TRBV6-1 and TRBJ2-7; a possible D gene is TRBD1 (8 bases). V gave up 5 bases and J gave up 7 bases, with 33 bases separating them. Per germline, CDR1 MNHNS and CDR2 SASEGT. CDR3 size: 19 residues. The CDR3 DNA is TGTGCCAGCAGTCAGAGCGGGACAGGAGGCATGACAACATTTCGGGAGCAGTACTTC. This codes for CASSQSGTGGMTTFREQYF.